The 27 T cell receptor beta chains in this list originate from one sample, sequenced in a study of blood T cell repertoires in COVID-19. This table comes from immunoSEQ multiplex PCR, and its TCRdb copy is limited to in-frame clones, with some not included. The sample holds about 190,000 clones, 80% to 95% seen once. The sequenced material came from peripheral blood. The origin of the receptors is a man between 45 and 60 years old with acute or convalescent COVID-19.

V is TRBV6-5 and J is TRBJ1-2; D is perhaps TRBD1 (5 bases). The CDR3 sequence is 15 residues long. Trimming pared 0 bases from V and 2 bases from J, leaving 10 bases between. The germline gives CDR1 MNHEY, CDR2 SVGAGI. The CDR3: CASSYSSTGNYGYTF. The CDR3, as DNA: TGTGCCAGCAGTTACTCGAGTACAGGAAACTATGGCTACACCTTC.

The chain employs TRBV9 and TRBJ1-6, with TRBD1 identical over 9 bases. The germline V gene encodes CDR1 SGDLS and CDR2 YYNGEE. The J segment lost 4 bases and the V segment lost 4 bases, leaving 6 bases of the junction unmatched. The CDR3 length is 16 residues. CDR3 in DNA: TGTGCCAGCAGCACTGCCGGGACAGGGTATAATTCACCCCTCCACTTT. Its protein product is CASSTAGTGYNSPLHF.

The chain couples TRBV2 to TRBJ1-3, with TRBD1 matching 9 bases. The CDR3 consists of 14 residues. Germline V gene sequence: CDR1 SNHLY, CDR2 FYNNEI. V shed 7 bases and J 4 bases; nucleotides not matched to a gene: 5. The CDR3 coding sequence is TGTGCCAGCAAAATAGGACAGGGGGGAAACACCATATATTTT. This gives the protein CASKIGQGGNTIYF.

This clone has a single count. The chain combines TRBV7-6 with TRBJ2-1, with a possible D match to TRBD2 (6 bases). CDR1 and CDR2 (germline): SGHVS, FNYEAQ. Trimming pared 5 bases from V and 9 bases from J, leaving 11 bases between. The length of the CDR3 is 12 residues. CDR3 protein: CASSLGGGEQFF. The CDR3, as DNA: TGTGCCAGCAGCCTGGGAGGTGGTGAGCAGTTCTTC.

The chain recombines TRBV2 with TRBJ1-6; TRBD1 matches at 8 bases. The CDR3 sequence is 15 residues long. Unmatched junction bases numbered 6, after V lost 5 bases and J lost 6 bases. CDR1 SNHLY and CDR2 FYNNEI come from the germline V gene. This CDR3 is CASSKTGGFNSPLHF. The DNA of the CDR3 is TGTGCCAGCAGTAAAACAGGGGGTTTTAATTCACCCCTCCACTTT.

The gene calls are TRBV18 and TRBJ1-6, with a possible D match to TRBD1 (5 bases). Trimming stripped 1 base from V and 10 bases from J, with 14 bases between. The CDR3 is made up of 15 amino acids. The germline gives CDR1 KGHSH, CDR2 LQKENI. The CDR3 coding sequence is TGTGCCAGCTCACCACTTCAGGGCAATTACTCACCCCTCCACTTT. Protein sequence: CASSPLQGNYSPLHF.

The chain employs TRBV6-4 and TRBJ2-7; TRBD1 matches 9 bases. Trimming cost V 5 bases and J 3 bases; bases outside gene matches: 14. This CDR3 region has 17 residues. Germline lookup yields CDR1 MRHNA and CDR2 SNTAGT. CDR3 nucleotide sequence: TGTGCCAGCAGTCACCCGGGACAGGGCCCTCTCCTCTACGAGCAGTACGTC. Translation: CASSHPGQGPLLYEQYV.

CDR3 bases: TGTGCCAGCAGCCAAGATCTAGCGGGAGTTACGCAGTATTTT. Amino acids: CASSQDLAGVTQYF. V is TRBV4-2 and J is TRBJ2-3; TRBD2 aligns across 10 bases. The CDR3 spans 14 residues. CDR1 and CDR2 from the germline V gene are LGHNA and YNFKEQ. The ends lost 0 bases at V and 8 bases at J; junction bases unmatched: 2.

The chain links TRBV9 to TRBJ2-3; 11 nucleotides line up with TRBD2. This CDR3 has 18 residues. CDR1 and CDR2 (germline): SGDLS, YYNGEE. V lost 6 bases, J lost 2 bases, and 14 bases stayed unmatched. In DNA form, the CDR3 reads TGTGCCAGCAAGGAGGTAGCGGGAGGGGAGGGGCCCACAGATACGCAGTATTTT. The encoded protein is CASKEVAGGEGPTDTQYF.

The J gene is TRBJ1-6, the V gene TRBV7-9; D remains unclear. Germline V lookup: CDR1 SEHNR, CDR2 FQNEAQ (reference sequence). The CDR3 contains 14 residues. V lost 1 base to trimming and J lost 11 bases, with 12 bases between them. Here the CDR3 DNA reads TGTGCCAGCAGCTTAGATCCAGGCCTGACACCCCTCCACTTT. Its protein is CASSLDPGLTPLHF.

The chain joins TRBV4-1 to TRBJ2-1, with TRBD2 matching 7 bases. This CDR3 region has 17 residues. V lost 3 bases to trimming and J lost 5 bases; unmatched junction nucleotides: 13. Germline-derived CDR1 and CDR2 are MGHRA and YSYEKL. The CDR3 here is CASSQSLRGRSHNEQFF. The CDR3 nucleotides read TGCGCCAGCAGCCAGTCCCTTCGCGGGAGATCCCACAATGAGCAGTTCTTC.

This chain links TRBV18 with TRBJ2-3; D uncertain. Looked up from germline, CDR1 is KGHSH and CDR2 is LQKENI. CDR3 length equals 14 residues. Trimming left V 5 bases short and J 0 bases short, with 9 bases between. The CDR3 region is CASSIASSTDTQYF. CDR3 DNA: TGTGCCAGCTCAATCGCGTCTAGCACAGATACGCAGTATTTT.

The chain couples TRBV5-1 to TRBJ2-7; the match to TRBD1 covers 7 bases. Germline lookup yields CDR1 SGHRS and CDR2 YFSETQ. The CDR3 totals 12 residues. Trimming took 2 bases from V and 6 from J; bases not matched to a gene: 2. DNA for the CDR3: TGCGCCAGCAGCTTTGACAGGGTCGAGCAGTACTTC. Protein sequence: CASSFDRVEQYF.

The J gene is TRBJ1-3, the V gene TRBV18; D is unresolved. CDR1 and CDR2 from the germline V gene are KGHSH and LQKENI. This CDR3 spans 14 amino acids. Trimming left V 4 bases short and J 8 bases short, with 15 bases between. The CDR3 spells CASSRTAVADTIYF. The CDR3 DNA reads as TGTGCCAGCTCACGGACCGCAGTAGCGGACACCATATATTTT.

The chain employs TRBV5-3 and TRBJ2-7; 7 bases match TRBD2. TRBV5-3 qualifies as an ORF whose function is uncertain. The CDR3 runs to 16 residues. Germline trimming cut 6 bases from V and 4 bases from J; bases unmatched to any gene: 16. The CDR3 region has the DNA TGTGCCAGAACGGCCCAGCGGGGTTCTTTCCCGTACGAGCAGTACGTC. It codes for CARTAQRGSFPYEQYV.

This clone was recorded only once. The rearrangement uses TRBV5-4 and TRBJ2-5; D is perhaps TRBD1 (6 bases). The germline V gene has CDR1 SGHNT and CDR2 YYREEE (reference sequence). The V and J ends lost 0 bases and 5 bases respectively, with 11 bases between them. This CDR3 is 14 amino acids long. CDR3 nucleotides: TGTGCCAGCAGCTTGGCAGGGGTCGGGGAGACCCAGTACTTC. Translated, it gives CASSLAGVGETQYF. The full variable domain, its missing parts supplied by reference TRBV5-4 and TRBJ2-5, is ETGVTQSPTHLIKTRGQQVTLRCSSQSGHNTVSWYQQALGQGPQFIFQYYREEENGRGNFPPRFSGLQFPNYSSELNVNALELDDSALYLCASSLAGVGETQYFGPGTRLLVL.

Only one count was recorded for this clone. CDR3 DNA sequence: TGTGCCAGCAGTTTAACGGGAATAGGGGGAAACACCATATATTTT. It is translated as CASSLTGIGGNTIYF. This chain joins TRBV27 and TRBJ1-3; D unresolved. V lost 2 bases, J lost 4 bases, and 12 bases lay in between. Per the germline V gene, CDR1 is MNHEY and CDR2 is SMNVEV (reference sequence). This CDR3 spans 15 amino acids.

The chain recombines TRBV27 with TRBJ2-5; D possibly corresponds to TRBD1 (6 bases). Per germline, CDR1 MNHEY and CDR2 SMNVEV (reference sequence). The V end was cut by 4 bases, the J end by 5 bases, with 11 bases between. CDR3 length equals 13 residues. Written as DNA, the CDR3 is TGTGCCAGCAGTTCCTACAGGGAGGAGACCCAGTACTTC. This encodes CASSSYREETQYF.

DNA for the CDR3: TGTGCCAGCTCACGAAACTTACAGACAGAAATGAACACTGAAGCTTTCTTT. Protein sequence: CASSRNLQTEMNTEAFF. The chain carries TRBV18 and TRBJ1-1, with a tentative D call TRBD1 (5 bases). The CDR3 runs to 17 residues. V lost 4 bases and J 0 bases, leaving 18 bases between the germline ends. The germline gives CDR1 KGHSH, CDR2 LQKENI.

The genes are TRBV4-3 and TRBJ1-3; tentative D call: TRBD1 (5 bases). Germline CDR1 reads LGHNA; CDR2 reads YSLEER. V was shortened by 1 base and J by 0 bases, with 7 bases between the two germline ends. The CDR3 runs to 15 residues. Here the CDR3 DNA reads TGCGCCAGCAGCCAAGGGACACACTCTGGAAACACCATATATTTT. Amino acids: CASSQGTHSGNTIYF.

This clone was detected only once. V is TRBV6-1 and J is TRBJ2-7; a possible D gene is TRBD2 (6 bases). The CDR3 has 14 residues. Germline V CDR1 and CDR2: MNHNS, SASEGT. Deletions cut 6 bases from V and 6 bases from J, with 18 bases between. The CDR3 DNA sequence: TGTGCCAGCAGAACCGGACTAACCAACAGCGAGCAGTACTTC. Its protein product is CASRTGLTNSEQYF.

The rearrangement links TRBV11-1 to TRBJ2-1, with 7 bases that match TRBD2. V lost 4 bases and J lost 9; bases outside the gene matches: 15. The germline V gene has CDR1 SGHAT and CDR2 FQDESV (reference sequence). CDR3 length: 16 amino acids. Written as DNA, the CDR3 is TGTGCCAGCAGCTCCTGGGGAGGTGGCAGGGAGGGTGAGCAGTTCTTC. Protein product: CASSSWGGGREGEQFF.

The rearrangement joins TRBV19 to TRBJ2-1, with D possibly being TRBD2 (5 bases). The CDR3 runs 13 residues. V lost 4 bases, J lost 6 bases, and 10 bases lay in between. Germline V gene lookup returns CDR1 LNHDA and CDR2 SQIVND (reference sequence). CDR3 coding DNA: TGTGCCAGTAGTAGGACTCTTCCCAATGAGCAGTTCTTC. It translates to CASSRTLPNEQFF.

J is TRBJ2-1 and V is TRBV7-3; 10 bases match TRBD2. The V gene's germline CDR1 is SGHTA and CDR2 FQGTGA. CDR3 length: 14 amino acids. The V gene end was trimmed by 5 bases and the J gene end by 6 bases; junction bases not matched to a gene: 4. CDR3 loop: CASSPRTSGNEQFF. CDR3 in DNA: TGTGCCAGCAGCCCCAGGACTAGCGGCAATGAGCAGTTCTTC.

V and J are TRBV5-1 and TRBJ2-5; a possible D gene is TRBD2 (7 bases). This CDR3 region has 15 residues. Per the germline V gene, CDR1 is SGHRS and CDR2 is YFSETQ. Trimming pared 0 bases from V and 4 bases from J, leaving 13 bases between. The CDR3 DNA follows: TGCGCCAGCAGCTTGGCGGGGGGCCCGGGAGAGACCCAGTACTTC. Residues: CASSLAGGPGETQYF.

The genes are TRBV18 and TRBJ2-7; possibly TRBD2 for D (8 bases). Trimming cost V 3 bases and J 6 bases, with 18 bases left between them. CDR1 and CDR2 (germline): KGHSH, LQKENI. The CDR3 consists of 15 residues. The CDR3 region is CASSPREGARGEQYV. In DNA form, the CDR3 reads TGTGCCAGCTCACCTCGGGAGGGGGCGCGTGGCGAGCAGTACGTC.

The rearrangement links TRBV19 to TRBJ2-1; 14 nucleotides agree with TRBD2. Germline V gives CDR1 LNHDA, CDR2 SQIVND (reference sequence). The length of the CDR3 is 18 residues. Trimming removed 0 bases from V and 10 bases from J; junction bases left unmatched: 11. The CDR3 reads CASSIEPLTSGRAVEQFF. The DNA for the CDR3 is TGTGCCAGTAGTATAGAACCCTTGACTAGCGGGAGGGCTGTCGAGCAGTTCTTC.